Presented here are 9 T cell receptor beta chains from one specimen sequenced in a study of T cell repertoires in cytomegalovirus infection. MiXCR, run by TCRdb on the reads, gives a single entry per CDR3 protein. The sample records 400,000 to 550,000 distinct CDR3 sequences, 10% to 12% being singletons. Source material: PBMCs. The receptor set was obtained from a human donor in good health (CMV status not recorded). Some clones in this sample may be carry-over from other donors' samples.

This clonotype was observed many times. The CDR3 DNA follows: TGTGCCAGCAGCGCAAAGGCATGGGACAGGGTGTGGCTATGGTATAGCAATCAGCCCCAGCATTTT. It is translated as CASSAKAWDRVWLWYSNQPQHF. V and J are TRBV7-9 and TRBJ1-5; 9 nucleotides agree with TRBD1. This CDR3 has 22 amino acids. V lost 5 bases and J lost 0; bases outside the gene matches: 23. From germline, CDR1 is SEHNR and CDR2 FQNEAQ (reference sequence).

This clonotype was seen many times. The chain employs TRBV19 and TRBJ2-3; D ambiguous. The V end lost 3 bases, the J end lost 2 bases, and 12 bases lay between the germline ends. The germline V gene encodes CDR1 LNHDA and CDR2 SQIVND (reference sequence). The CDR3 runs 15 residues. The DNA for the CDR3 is TGTGCCAGTAGTATTTATGGCTATCTCACAGATACGCAGTATTTT. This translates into CASSIYGYLTDTQYF.

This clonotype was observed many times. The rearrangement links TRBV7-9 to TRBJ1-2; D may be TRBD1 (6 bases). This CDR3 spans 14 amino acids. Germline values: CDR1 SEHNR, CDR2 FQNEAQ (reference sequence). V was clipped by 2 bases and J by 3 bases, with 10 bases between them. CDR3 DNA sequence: TGTGCCAGCAGCTTACCACAGGGTGACTATGGCTACACCTTC. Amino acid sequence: CASSLPQGDYGYTF.

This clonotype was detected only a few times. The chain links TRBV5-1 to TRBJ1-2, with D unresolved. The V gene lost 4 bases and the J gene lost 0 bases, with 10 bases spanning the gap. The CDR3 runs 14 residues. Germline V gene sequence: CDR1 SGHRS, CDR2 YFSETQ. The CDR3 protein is CASSTSSANYGYTF. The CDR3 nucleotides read TGCGCCAGCAGCACCTCCTCCGCTAACTATGGCTACACCTTC.

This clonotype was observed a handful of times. CDR3 in DNA: TGCAGCGTTGTTGGACAGGGTATGAACACTGAAGCTTTCTTT. Amino acids: CSVVGQGMNTEAFF. The chain has TRBV29-1 and TRBJ1-1; 8 bases fit TRBD1. There are 14 residues in the CDR3. CDR1 is SQVTM, CDR2 ANQGSEA, per germline. V lost 4 bases and J lost 0; bases outside the gene matches: 4. The whole variable domain, remainder taken from reference TRBV29-1 and TRBJ1-1, is SAVISQKPSRDICQRGTSLTIQCQVDSQVTMMFWYRQQPGQSLTLIATANQGSEATYESGFVIDKFPISRPNLTFSTLTVSNMSPEDSSIYLCSVVGQGMNTEAFFGQGTRLTVV.

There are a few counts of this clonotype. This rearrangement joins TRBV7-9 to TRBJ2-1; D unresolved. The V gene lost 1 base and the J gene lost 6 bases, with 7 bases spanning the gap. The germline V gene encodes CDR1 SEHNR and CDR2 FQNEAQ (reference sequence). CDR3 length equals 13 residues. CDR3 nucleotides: TGTGCCAGCAGCTTAGGGGTAACCAATGAGCAGTTCTTC. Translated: CASSLGVTNEQFF. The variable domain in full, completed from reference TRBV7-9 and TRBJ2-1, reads DTGVSQNPRHKITKRGQNVTFRCDPISEHNRLYWYRQTLGQGPEFLTYFQNEAQLEKSRLLSDRFSAERPKGSFSTLEIQRTEQGDSAMYLCASSLGVTNEQFFGPGTRLTVL.

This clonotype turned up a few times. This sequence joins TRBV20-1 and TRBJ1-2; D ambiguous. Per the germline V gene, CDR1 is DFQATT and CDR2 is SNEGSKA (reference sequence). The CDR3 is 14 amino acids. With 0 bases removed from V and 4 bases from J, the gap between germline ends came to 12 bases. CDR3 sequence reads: CSAREHSASYGYTF. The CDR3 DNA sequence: TGCAGTGCTAGAGAGCACAGTGCTAGCTATGGCTACACCTTC.

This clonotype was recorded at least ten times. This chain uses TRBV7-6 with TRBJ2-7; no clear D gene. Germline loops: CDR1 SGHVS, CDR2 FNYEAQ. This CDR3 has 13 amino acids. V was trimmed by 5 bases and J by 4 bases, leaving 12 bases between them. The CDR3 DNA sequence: TGTGCCAGCAGCCGTGAAGACGGGTACGAGCAGTACTTC. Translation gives CASSREDGYEQYF. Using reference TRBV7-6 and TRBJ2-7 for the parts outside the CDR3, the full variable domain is GAGVSQSPRYKVTKRGQDVALRCDPISGHVSLYWYRQALGQGPEFLTYFNYEAQQDKSGLPNDRFSAERPEGSISTLTIQRTEQRDSAMYRCASSREDGYEQYFGPGTRLTVT.

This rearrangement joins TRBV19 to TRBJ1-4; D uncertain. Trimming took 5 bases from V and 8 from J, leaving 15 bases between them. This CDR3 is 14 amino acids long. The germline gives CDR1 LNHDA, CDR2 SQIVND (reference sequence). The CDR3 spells CASSLGPGGEKLFF. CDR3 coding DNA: TGTGCCAGTAGTCTCGGGCCCGGAGGGGAAAAACTGTTTTTT. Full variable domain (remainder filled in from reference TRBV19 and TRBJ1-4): DGGITQSPKYLFRKEGQNVTLSCEQNLNHDAMYWYRQDPGQGLRLIYYSQIVNDFQKGDIAEGYSVSREKKESFPLTVTSAQKNPTAFYLCASSLGPGGEKLFFGSGTQLSVL.